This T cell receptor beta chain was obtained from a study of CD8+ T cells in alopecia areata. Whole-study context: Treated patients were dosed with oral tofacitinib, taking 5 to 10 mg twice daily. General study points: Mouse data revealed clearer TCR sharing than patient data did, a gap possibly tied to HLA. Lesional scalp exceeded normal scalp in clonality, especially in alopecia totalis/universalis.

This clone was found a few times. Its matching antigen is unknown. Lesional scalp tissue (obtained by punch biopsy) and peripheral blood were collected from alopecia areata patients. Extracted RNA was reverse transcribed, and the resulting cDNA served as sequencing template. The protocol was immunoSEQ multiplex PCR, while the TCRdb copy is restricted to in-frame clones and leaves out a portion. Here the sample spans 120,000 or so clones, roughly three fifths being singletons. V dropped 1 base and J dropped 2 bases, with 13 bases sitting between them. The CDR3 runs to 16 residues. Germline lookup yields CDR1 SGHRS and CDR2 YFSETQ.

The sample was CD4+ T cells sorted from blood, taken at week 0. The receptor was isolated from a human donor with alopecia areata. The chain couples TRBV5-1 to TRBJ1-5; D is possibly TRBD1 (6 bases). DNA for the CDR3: TGCGCCAGCAGCTTGACGACAGGAGGTGGCAATCAGCCCCAGCATTTT. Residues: CASSLTTGGGNQPQHF.